This TCR beta chain is from a study of PD-1 blockade in classical Hodgkin lymphoma. Following autologous stem cell transplantation, relapse occurred in every patient, and exposure to brentuximab vedotin varied. The CDR3 totals 15 residues. The germline V gene has CDR1 ENHRY and CDR2 SYGVKD. J lost 2 bases, V lost 6 bases, and 4 bases had no gene match. Data came from immunoSEQ multiplex PCR; TCRdb stores just in-frame clones and leaves some out. Altogether about 36,000 clones are present, 69% being singletons, with the ten largest covering around an eighth. The sequences come from peripheral blood mononuclear cells (PBMCs), collected before the second cycle of nivolumab. The rearrangement links TRBV10-3 to TRBJ2-4, with 10 bases matching TRBD1. This TCR was recovered from a human donor with classical Hodgkin lymphoma. In DNA form, the CDR3 reads TGTGCCATCAGCGCGACAGGGGGCACCAAAAACATTCAGTACTTC. It codes for CAISATGGTKNIQYF.